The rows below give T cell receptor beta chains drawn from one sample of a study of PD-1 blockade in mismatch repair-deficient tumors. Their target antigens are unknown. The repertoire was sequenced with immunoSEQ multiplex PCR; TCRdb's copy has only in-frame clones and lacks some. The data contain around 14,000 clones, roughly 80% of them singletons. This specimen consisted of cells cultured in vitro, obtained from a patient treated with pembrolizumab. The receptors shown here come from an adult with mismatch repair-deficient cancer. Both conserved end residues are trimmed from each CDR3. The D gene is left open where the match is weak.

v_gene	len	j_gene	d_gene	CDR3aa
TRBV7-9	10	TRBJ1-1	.	ASSFRTDEAF
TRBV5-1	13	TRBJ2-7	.	ASSLGQTSGYEQY
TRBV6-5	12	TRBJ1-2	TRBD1	ASRDTGTGYGYT
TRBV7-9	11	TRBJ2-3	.	ASSWRAPDTQY
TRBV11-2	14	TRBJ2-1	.	ASTNFRGFSYNEQF
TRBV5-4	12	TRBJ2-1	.	ASSPVEGFNEQF
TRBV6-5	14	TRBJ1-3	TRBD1	ASSYSPQGSGNTIY
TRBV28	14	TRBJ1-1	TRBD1	ASSALTWDSWTEAF
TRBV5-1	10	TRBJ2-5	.	ASSPDIGTQY
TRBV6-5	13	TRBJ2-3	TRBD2	ASSYSGTATDTQY
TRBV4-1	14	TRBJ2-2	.	ASSQERGALVRELF
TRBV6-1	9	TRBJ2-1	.	ASSWYNEQF
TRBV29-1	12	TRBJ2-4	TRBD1	SVHPGGGGNIQY
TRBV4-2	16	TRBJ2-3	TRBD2	ASSRSATSGWGTDTQY
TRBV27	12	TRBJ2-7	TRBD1	ASSLTGKGYEQY
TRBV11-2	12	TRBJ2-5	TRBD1	ASSLGTGVETQY
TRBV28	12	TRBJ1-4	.	ASSLTPRDEKLF
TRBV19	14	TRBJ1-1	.	ASRTGDVLLNTEAF
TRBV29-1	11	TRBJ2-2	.	SVPLENTGELF
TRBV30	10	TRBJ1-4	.	AWSYLNEKLF
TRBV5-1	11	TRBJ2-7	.	ASGESDSYEQY
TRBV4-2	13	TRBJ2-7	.	ASSAVGDRTYEQY
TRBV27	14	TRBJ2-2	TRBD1	ASKSRQGVNTGELF
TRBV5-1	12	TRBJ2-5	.	ASSLRGRQETQY
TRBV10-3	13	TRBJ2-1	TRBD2	AISPTSGGYNEQF
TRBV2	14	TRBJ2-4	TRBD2	ASRRGTSRAKNIQY
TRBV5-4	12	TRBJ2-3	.	ASSWRFSTDTQY
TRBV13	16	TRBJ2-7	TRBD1	ASSHQTLPGQETYEQY
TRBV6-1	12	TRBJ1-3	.	AGRVSSSGNTIY
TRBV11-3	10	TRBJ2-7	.	ASSPLGGEQY
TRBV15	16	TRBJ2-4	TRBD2	ATSRDLGLAGGLDIQY
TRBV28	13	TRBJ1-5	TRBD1	ASSFLQGESQPQH